The 14 T cell receptor beta chains in this list originate from one sample, sequenced in a study of cytomegalovirus exposure and HLA in healthy donors. Vbeta (60) and Jbeta (13) primers were used in the PCR. Method: immunoSEQ multiplex PCR; TCRdb's copy keeps in-frame clones and lacks some. The repertoire holds roughly 150,000 clones, approximately 81% seen once, with around 2.6% in the top ten. The specimen sequenced was PBMCs. These receptors were taken from a man aged 25 to 40 in good health and CMV-seropositive.

J is TRBJ1-4 and V is TRBV6-5, with 7 positions matching TRBD1. The V gene's germline CDR1 is MNHEY and CDR2 SVGAGI. The trim removed 5 bases at V and 5 bases at J, leaving 8 bases unmatched. The CDR3 extends over 15 amino acids. The chain's CDR3 is CASSGKGQINEKLFF. CDR3 nucleotides: TGTGCCAGCAGTGGAAAGGGACAGATAAATGAAAAACTGTTTTTT.

The chain joins TRBV23-1 to TRBJ2-7; 9 positions agree with TRBD1. TRBV23-1 is identified as an open reading frame with a role that is uncertain. V lost 6 bases, J lost 0 bases, and 21 bases stayed unmatched. This CDR3 region has 20 residues. This CDR3 reads CASSQRDRVPFYDSSYEQYF. The CDR3 nucleotides read TGCGCCAGCAGCCAGCGGGACAGGGTCCCCTTTTACGATAGCTCCTACGAGCAGTACTTC.

The CDR3 is CASSPVEGAAKNIQYF. The DNA for the CDR3 is TGTGCCAGCTCACCAGTCGAAGGAGCGGCCAAAAACATTCAGTACTTC. The rearrangement joins TRBV18 to TRBJ2-4; D is undetermined. The V gene lost 2 bases and the J gene lost 1 base, with 12 bases spanning the gap. Germline CDR1 KGHSH, CDR2 LQKENI. CDR3 length: 16 amino acids.

The chain links TRBV11-1 to TRBJ2-3; TRBD1 agrees at 7 bases. J was trimmed by 3 bases and V by 4 bases; bases with no gene match: 7. CDR1 SGHAT and CDR2 FQDESV come from the germline V gene (reference sequence). The CDR3 spans 15 residues. The CDR3 DNA reads as TGTGCCAGCAGCTCTCCGACAGGGTCAACAGATACGCAGTATTTT. Its translation: CASSSPTGSTDTQYF.

This clone was detected only once. This rearrangement joins TRBV5-1 to TRBJ2-7; the match to TRBD1 covers 9 bases. Trimming removed 3 bases from V and 3 bases from J; junction bases left unmatched: 10. CDR1 SGHRS and CDR2 YFSETQ come from the germline V gene. The CDR3 runs to 16 residues. CDR3 loop: CASSSAVGQGGYEQYF. The CDR3 DNA sequence: TGCGCCAGCAGCTCCGCCGTGGGACAGGGTGGCTACGAGCAGTACTTC.

The rearrangement joins TRBV6-5 to TRBJ2-1; TRBD2 aligns across 8 bases. Germline-derived CDR1 and CDR2 are MNHEY and SVGAGI. There are 16 residues in the CDR3. The ends lost 4 bases at V and 7 bases at J; junction bases unmatched: 12. CDR3 DNA sequence: TGTGCCAGCAGTTTCGGGAGGGGTGTAGTAGTGAATGAGCAGTTCTTC. This sequence encodes CASSFGRGVVVNEQFF.

This clone showed up just once. The V gene is TRBV2, the J gene TRBJ2-1; tentative D call: TRBD2 (6 bases). Trimming left V 6 bases short and J 7 bases short, with 16 bases between. This CDR3 spans 14 amino acids. The germline V gene encodes CDR1 SNHLY and CDR2 FYNNEI. The CDR3 reads CASRYPGGANEQFF. The CDR3 DNA reads TGTGCCAGCAGGTACCCCGGAGGGGCGAATGAGCAGTTCTTC.

The chain carries TRBV6-6 and TRBJ2-3; 7 bases line up with TRBD1. This CDR3 contains 13 residues. The germline V gene encodes CDR1 MNHNY and CDR2 SVGAGI (reference sequence). The junction had 5 bases not matched to a gene; V was cut back by 2 bases and J by 9 bases. The CDR3 DNA follows: TGTGCCAGCAGTTACCAGACAGGGAACACGCAGTATTTT. Translated, it gives CASSYQTGNTQYF.

This chain joins TRBV6-6 and TRBJ2-1; TRBD1 is a possible D gene (8 bases). The CDR3 runs to 14 residues. V lost 6 bases and J lost 7, with 16 bases in between. CDR1 is MNHNY and CDR2 is SVGAGI in the germline V gene (reference sequence). CDR3 DNA sequence: TGTGCCAGCAGCCGAAGCGGGGACAGGAATGAGCAGTTCTTC. Its protein is CASSRSGDRNEQFF.

The count of this clone is one. The J gene is TRBJ2-6, the V gene TRBV2, with 12 positions matching TRBD1. The CDR3 has 18 amino acids. V lost 8 bases to trimming and J lost 1 base; unmatched junction nucleotides: 9. Germline loops: CDR1 SNHLY, CDR2 FYNNEI. The CDR3 loop is CASQGGQGARSGANVLTF. The CDR3 nucleotides read TGTGCCAGCCAGGGGGGACAGGGGGCTAGGTCTGGGGCCAACGTCCTGACTTTC.

The chain has TRBV19 and TRBJ1-1; 7 positions match TRBD1. Germline lookup yields CDR1 LNHDA and CDR2 SQIVND (reference sequence). V trimming: 3 bases; J trimming: 2 bases; junction bases outside the gene matches: 6. This CDR3 has 15 amino acids. The DNA for the CDR3 is TGTGCCAGTAGTATGTGGACAGGAGAAAACACTGAAGCTTTCTTT. Protein: CASSMWTGENTEAFF. Complete variable domain (other parts from reference TRBV19 and TRBJ1-1): DGGITQSPKYLFRKEGQNVTLSCEQNLNHDAMYWYRQDPGQGLRLIYYSQIVNDFQKGDIAEGYSVSREKKESFPLTVTSAQKNPTAFYLCASSMWTGENTEAFFGQGTRLTVV.

The genes are TRBV11-2 and TRBJ2-4, with D possibly TRBD2 on 7 matching bases. V shed 5 bases and J shed 4 bases, with 12 bases lying between them. The length of the CDR3 is 14 residues. CDR1 is SGHAT, CDR2 FQNNGV, per germline. The CDR3 region has the DNA TGTGCCAGCAGCCGAGGGGGGGCGAAAAACATTCAGTACTTC. It translates to CASSRGGAKNIQYF.

The CDR3 DNA reads as TGCGCCAGCAGCCCCTTAGTCGGGGTTGGGGACACTGAAGCTTTCTTT. Encoded protein: CASSPLVGVGDTEAFF. The V call is TRBV5-1, the J call TRBJ1-1; D gene uncertain. CDR1 SGHRS and CDR2 YFSETQ come from the germline V gene. The ends were cut back, 4 bases at V and 3 bases at J, with 19 bases in the middle. The CDR3 contains 16 residues.

V is TRBV25-1 and J is TRBJ2-1, with 7 bases that match TRBD1. V trimming: 5 bases; J trimming: 4 bases; junction bases outside the gene matches: 8. The CDR3 runs to 15 residues. The germline V gene has CDR1 MGHDK and CDR2 SYGVNS. The CDR3 loop reads CASSSPGQLYNEQFF. Here the CDR3 DNA reads TGTGCCAGCAGTTCCCCGGGACAGTTATACAATGAGCAGTTCTTC.